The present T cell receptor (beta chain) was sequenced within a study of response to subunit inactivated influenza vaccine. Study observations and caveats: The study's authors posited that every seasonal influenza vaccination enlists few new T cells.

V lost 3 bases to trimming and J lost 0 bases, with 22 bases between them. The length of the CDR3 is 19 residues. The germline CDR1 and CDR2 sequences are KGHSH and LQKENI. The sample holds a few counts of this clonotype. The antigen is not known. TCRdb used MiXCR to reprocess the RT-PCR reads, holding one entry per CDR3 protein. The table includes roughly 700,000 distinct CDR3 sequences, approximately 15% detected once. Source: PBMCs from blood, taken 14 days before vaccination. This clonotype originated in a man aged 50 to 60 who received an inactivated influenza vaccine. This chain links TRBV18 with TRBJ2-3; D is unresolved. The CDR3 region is CASSPRTPASETSTDTQYF. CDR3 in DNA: TGTGCCAGCTCACCTAGGACCCCCGCTTCAGAAACAAGCACAGATACGCAGTATTTT.